Below are 23 T cell receptor beta chains sequenced from a single sample in a study of beta chain features in type 1 diabetes. The study's findings and limits: A moderate, significant TCRB CDR3 shortening appeared in type 1 diabetes across four CD4+ subsets.

The authors reverse transcribed all of the isolated RNA, so sequencing captured expressed TCRB transcripts. Assay used: immunoSEQ multiplex PCR; TCRdb lists only in-frame clones, some missing. Of some 240,000 clones listed, roughly 17% are singletons. These receptors have no identified antigens. The sample taken for sequencing was naive CD4+ T cells from blood. The receptors come from a man aged 30-40 years with type 1 diabetes.

This clone came up a few times. The V and J genes are TRBV7-9 and TRBJ2-7; weak D call: TRBD2 (5 bases). Germline-derived CDR1 and CDR2 are SEHNR and FQNEAQ (reference sequence). The CDR3 loop spans 14 amino acids. Trimming stripped 6 bases from V and 1 base from J, with 13 bases between. The CDR3 sequence: CASRSLASSYEQYF. The CDR3 coding sequence is TGTGCCAGCAGGTCATTAGCGAGTTCCTACGAGCAGTACTTC.

This CDR3 reads CSVQVAGGVQETQYF. Written as DNA, the CDR3 is TGCAGCGTCCAAGTAGCGGGAGGCGTACAAGAGACCCAGTACTTC. The chain carries TRBV29-1 and TRBJ2-5; 10 bases are a match to TRBD2. This CDR3 region has 15 residues. J gave up 2 bases and V 6 bases, and 9 bases lay outside the gene matches. Germline CDR1 reads SQVTM; CDR2 reads ANQGSEA.

V usage is TRBV29-1 and J usage is TRBJ2-2, with a weak D call TRBD1 (6 bases). In germline, CDR1 is SQVTM, CDR2 ANQGSEA. The CDR3 spans 14 residues. V was clipped by 7 bases and J by 0 bases, with 12 bases between them. CDR3 DNA: TGCAGCGCGTCCGGGACAACGAACACCGGGGAGCTGTTTTTT. It codes for CSASGTTNTGELFF.

The rearrangement uses TRBV29-1 and TRBJ1-1; D possibly corresponds to TRBD1 (5 bases). This CDR3 has 13 amino acids. With 6 bases removed from V and 5 bases from J, the gap between germline ends came to 16 bases. Germline lookup yields CDR1 SQVTM and CDR2 ANQGSEA. The CDR3 spells CSVETGILTEAFF. The DNA of the CDR3 is TGCAGCGTGGAAACAGGAATTCTAACTGAAGCTTTCTTT.

This clone appeared a few times. The chain has TRBV29-1 and TRBJ2-3; 12 bases align to TRBD1. V lost 7 bases and J lost 6; bases outside the gene matches: 8. The germline V gene has CDR1 SQVTM and CDR2 ANQGSEA. The CDR3 loop spans 14 amino acids. CDR3 loop: CSANRDRGRDTQYF. The CDR3 DNA is TGCAGCGCGAACCGGGACAGGGGGCGGGATACGCAGTATTTT.

V and J are TRBV28 and TRBJ2-6, with D perhaps TRBD2 (7 bases). CDR3 length: 13 amino acids. Germline V gives CDR1 MDHEN, CDR2 SYDVKM. The CDR3 here is CPSGGPGANVLTF. The CDR3 nucleotides read TGTCCCTCCGGGGGGCCTGGGGCCAACGTCCTGACTTTC.

This clone was picked up a small number of times. The V and J genes are TRBV6-5 and TRBJ2-7, with D possibly TRBD2 on 6 matching bases. Per germline, CDR1 MNHEY and CDR2 SVGAGI. The CDR3 contains 15 residues. V gave up 0 bases and J gave up 2 bases, with 11 bases separating them. The CDR3 nucleotides read TGTGCCAGCAGTTACTCGTCCGGGAGTGCCTACGAGCAGTACTTC. The encoded protein is CASSYSSGSAYEQYF.

This clone was observed a handful of times. The chain is built from TRBV21-1 and TRBJ2-4; the D call TRBD1 from the table was never checked on the DNA. TRBV21-1 is a recognized pseudogene. The CDR3 has 19 amino acids. The CDR3 DNA reads as TGTGCCAGCACCCCTAAAGATGGGGCATTAATTGAAGATAGGGACATTCAGTACTTC. It translates to CASTPKDGALIEDRDIQYF.

The chain couples TRBV29-1 to TRBJ2-1, with TRBD2 matching 10 bases. Germline CDR1 and CDR2: SQVTM and ANQGSEA. This CDR3 is 14 amino acids long. Trimming at V came to 7 bases and at J to 3 bases, leaving 6 bases not matched to a gene. CDR3 in DNA: TGCAGCGAAAGGACTAGCGGACTCTACAATGAGCAGTTCTTC. Amino acid sequence: CSERTSGLYNEQFF.

This clone occurred a few times. The chain is built from TRBV10-3 and TRBJ1-1; D is ambiguous. V was shortened by 4 bases and J by 0 bases, with 6 bases between the two germline ends. The CDR3 loop spans 13 amino acids. The germline gives CDR1 ENHRY, CDR2 SYGVKD. CDR3 in amino acids: CAISGRLNTEAFF. The CDR3 bases are TGTGCCATCAGTGGGAGACTGAACACTGAAGCTTTCTTT.

Notes on this clone: Other nucleotide sequences in the sample specify the same CDR3. This chain uses TRBV9 with TRBJ2-3, with 7 bases lining up with TRBD2. Germline CDR1 SGDLS, CDR2 YYNGEE. CDR3 length: 14 residues. V lost 4 bases, J lost 3 bases, and 5 bases stayed unmatched. CDR3 DNA: TGTGCCAGCAGCCCCGGGGGAGGGACAGATACGCAGTATTTT. Its protein is CASSPGGGTDTQYF. Full variable domain (missing parts from reference TRBV9 and TRBJ2-3): DSGVTQTPKHLITATGQRVTLRCSPRSGDLSVYWYQQSLDQGLQFLIQYYNGEERAKGNILERFSAQQFPDLHSELNLSSLELGDSALYFCASSPGGGTDTQYFGPGTRLTVL.

This clone was counted a few times. The rearrangement uses TRBV5-1 and TRBJ2-1; a possible D gene is TRBD1 (6 bases). The CDR3 covers 15 residues. Trimming stripped 5 bases from V and 0 bases from J, with 12 bases between. Germline V gene sequence: CDR1 SGHRS, CDR2 YFSETQ. The CDR3 nucleotides are TGCGCCAGCAGTCAAACGGACAGCTCCTACAATGAGCAGTTCTTC. Translating it yields CASSQTDSSYNEQFF.

This clone has more than one count but fewer than ten. V gene TRBV25-1 combines with J gene TRBJ1-2; D perhaps matches TRBD1 (5 bases). Deletions cut 3 bases from V and 10 bases from J, with 9 bases between. CDR3 length equals 11 residues. Germline CDR1 MGHDK, CDR2 SYGVNS. The CDR3, as DNA: TGTGCCAGCAGTGAGGCAGGGCCCTACACCTTC. The encoded protein is CASSEAGPYTF.

This clone has a handful of counts. This chain links TRBV21-1 with TRBJ2-7. TRBV21-1 is a known pseudogene. This CDR3 is built from 10 residues. The CDR3 loop reads CASNCYEQYF. For the CDR3, the DNA is TGTGCCAGCAATTGCTACGAGCAGTACTTC.

This chain connects TRBV30 to TRBJ1-5, with unresolved D. Germline loops: CDR1 GTSNPN, CDR2 SVGIG (reference sequence). The germline V and J ends were trimmed by 0 bases and 3 bases, with 9 bases remaining between them. The CDR3 has 14 amino acids. CDR3 in amino acids: CAWSVGQINQPQHF. As DNA, the CDR3 is TGTGCCTGGAGTGTAGGTCAGATCAATCAGCCCCAGCATTTT.

This clone was recorded a few times. The chain carries TRBV7-6 and TRBJ2-7; D is possibly TRBD2 (6 bases). CDR3 length: 14 amino acids. Between the trimmed V and J ends, which lost 4 bases and 4 bases, there was a span of 14 bases. CDR1 is SGHVS and CDR2 is FNYEAQ in the germline V gene. The CDR3 region is CASSSRDSEYEQYF. Here the CDR3 DNA reads TGTGCCAGCAGCTCTAGGGACTCTGAATACGAGCAGTACTTC.

In its sample, this clone was seen a few times. This chain joins TRBV29-1 and TRBJ2-7; D is possibly TRBD1 or TRBD2 (5 bases each). With 1 base removed from V and 2 bases from J, the gap between germline ends came to 15 bases. From germline, CDR1 is SQVTM and CDR2 ANQGSEA. This CDR3 is built from 15 residues. The CDR3 region has the DNA TGCAGCGTTGAAGTCGCCGGGACGCCCCCCTACGAGCAGTACTTC. Protein sequence: CSVEVAGTPPYEQYF.

CDR3 residues: CASSLTGQGRKNTEAFF. CDR3 nucleotides: TGTGCCAGCAGTTTAACAGGACAGGGGCGGAAGAACACTGAAGCTTTCTTT. The V gene is TRBV28, the J gene TRBJ1-1; 9 bases fit TRBD1. CDR1 and CDR2 from the germline V gene are MDHEN and SYDVKM. V lost 2 bases to trimming and J lost 1 base; unmatched junction nucleotides: 8. This CDR3 has 17 amino acids.

J is TRBJ2-5 and V is TRBV5-1, with D perhaps matching TRBD1 (6 bases). CDR3 size: 14 residues. Germline CDR1 and CDR2: SGHRS and YFSETQ. V lost 0 bases and J 5 bases, leaving 11 bases between the germline ends. The CDR3 is CASSLEQGLETQYF. In DNA, the CDR3 is TGCGCCAGCAGCTTGGAACAGGGTCTGGAGACCCAGTACTTC. Together with reference TRBV5-1 and TRBJ2-5, the CDR3 gives the full variable domain: KAGVTQTPRYLIKTRGQQVTLSCSPISGHRSVSWYQQTPGQGLQFLFEYFSETQRNKGNFPGRFSGRQFSNSRSEMNVSTLELGDSALYLCASSLEQGLETQYFGPGTRLLVL.

This clone appeared a single time. CDR3 DNA sequence: TGTGCCAGTAACCCCTCTGGGGCCAACGTCCTGACTTTC. Encoded protein: CASNPSGANVLTF. J is TRBJ2-6 and V is TRBV19, with D unclear. V shed 7 bases and J shed 0 bases, with 4 bases lying between them. The germline gives CDR1 LNHDA, CDR2 SQIVND (reference sequence). This CDR3 has 13 amino acids. The full variable domain, in which reference TRBV19 and TRBJ2-6 provide the parts outside the CDR3, is DGGITQSPKYLFRKEGQNVTLSCEQNLNHDAMYWYRQDPGQGLRLIYYSQIVNDFQKGDIAEGYSVSREKKESFPLTVTSAQKNPTAFYLCASNPSGANVLTFGAGSRLTVL.

This clone has more than one count but fewer than ten. This chain links TRBV7-9 with TRBJ1-5, with TRBD1 identical over 7 bases. V lost 0 bases to trimming and J lost 5 bases; unmatched junction nucleotides: 4. The CDR3 sequence is 15 residues long. Germline CDR1 reads SEHNR; CDR2 reads FQNEAQ (reference sequence). This chain's CDR3 is CASSLARQGHQPQHF. CDR3 bases: TGTGCCAGCAGCTTAGCGAGACAGGGTCATCAGCCCCAGCATTTT.

This clone was seen a few times. The rearrangement uses TRBV15 and TRBJ2-5, with no clear D. The CDR3 is made up of 15 amino acids. Germline V lookup: CDR1 LNHNV, CDR2 YYDKDF (reference sequence). V was shortened by 0 bases and J by 1 base, with 9 bases between the two germline ends. In DNA form, the CDR3 reads TGTGCCACCAGCAGAGATCAAGGGATCCAAGAGACCCAGTACTTC. This codes for CATSRDQGIQETQYF.

This clone was counted only a few times. The rearrangement links TRBV7-2 to TRBJ2-6; D possibly corresponds to TRBD1 (5 bases). Germline CDR1 reads SGHTA; CDR2 reads FQGNSA. The length of the CDR3 is 15 residues. Trimming stripped 2 bases from V and 4 bases from J, with 9 bases between. The CDR3 coding sequence is TGTGCCAGCAGCTTAACAGGCGTCGGGGCCAACGTCCTGACTTTC. Translation: CASSLTGVGANVLTF. The variable domain in full, with the rest retrieved from reference TRBV7-2 and TRBJ2-6, is GAGVSQSPSNKVTEKGKDVELRCDPISGHTALYWYRQSLGQGLEFLIYFQGNSAPDKSGLPSDRFSAERTGGSVSTLTIQRTQQEDSAVYLCASSLTGVGANVLTFGAGSRLTVL.